The subject of this entry is one T cell receptor beta chain. No antigen is known for it. Germline loops: CDR1 SGHNT, CDR2 YYREEE (reference sequence). The V end was cut by 1 base, the J end by 4 bases, with 15 bases between. CDR3 size: 16 residues. The study ran its PCR with 60 Vbeta and 13 Jbeta primers. Profiling relied on immunoSEQ multiplex PCR, and the TCRdb table lists in-frame clones only, not all of them. This table holds around 200,000 clones, 65% to 85% found once. The sample comes from a study of cytomegalovirus exposure and HLA in healthy donors. Study-level findings and limits: Clonal expansion was found to be greater in HLA-associated TCR beta chains than in equally common others in a later analysis. In a later analysis, donors in an Asian-associated ancestry cluster reportedly had fewer N-insertions in productive TCRs than the cohort mean.

Donors had nominal health at sampling but likely had unrecorded immune exposures. The gene calls are TRBV5-4 and TRBJ1-5, with D tentatively TRBD1 (5 bases). The TCR originated in a man between 50 and 59 years old in good health and CMV-seronegative. The sequenced sample consisted of PBMCs. CDR3 residues: CASSLTGGAGNQPQHF. In DNA form, the CDR3 reads TGTGCCAGCAGCTTGACGGGTGGGGCAGGGAATCAGCCCCAGCATTTT.